This T cell receptor beta chain was sequenced for a study of cytotoxic CD8 clonotypes in ibrutinib-treated CLL. The repertoire was sequenced with immunoSEQ multiplex PCR; TCRdb's copy has only in-frame clones and lacks some. The repertoire includes about 27,000 clones, around 63% of them detected once, and roughly 56% sits in the top ten. The CDR3 loop spans 15 amino acids. The V gene's germline CDR1 is SGHRS and CDR2 YFSETQ. Trimming stripped 4 bases from V and 2 bases from J, with 14 bases between. Genomic DNA in an amount of around 1.8 micrograms was extracted from cryopreserved PBMCs and used for the preparation of TCR beta libraries. This clone was detected only once.

The chain carries TRBV5-1 and TRBJ2-3; D is unresolved. The starting material was PBMCs, obtained after 24 months of ibrutinib treatment. This receptor was taken from a human donor with chronic lymphocytic leukemia. The CDR3 loop is CASSARPESTDTQYF. DNA for the CDR3: TGCGCCAGCAGCGCACGACCAGAATCCACAGATACGCAGTATTTT.